The sequence of this TCR beta chain was determined in a study of radiotherapy plus CTLA-4 blockade in lung cancer. Whole-study results and caveats: Radiotherapy plus ipilimumab was followed by expansion in blood of tumor-derived TCR clones. Early clone dynamics of blood T cells, plus interferon-beta, reportedly predicted response best.

As concerns this clone: The antigen is not known.

Germline V CDR1 and CDR2: SGDLS, YYNGEE. The CDR3 sequence is 15 residues long. V lost 1 base, J lost 2 bases, and 3 bases stayed unmatched. Enrolled patients, whose metastatic non-small-cell lung cancer was chemo-refractory, received focal radiation plus CTLA-4 blockade with ipilimumab. Assay: immunoSEQ multiplex PCR; the TCRdb copy retains only in-frame clones and omits some. The profile shows 100,000 to 150,000 clones, more than 65% of them singletons. This material consisted of peripheral blood, taken from a patient treated with radiotherapy plus ipilimumab. This clonotype was sampled from a human donor with non-small cell lung cancer who had a partial response to radiotherapy plus ipilimumab. The chain combines TRBV9 with TRBJ2-5, with 9 bases fitting TRBD2. As DNA, the CDR3 is TGTGCCAGCAGCGTATCGACTAGCGGACAAGAGACCCAGTACTTC. This sequence encodes CASSVSTSGQETQYF.